The 8 T cell receptor beta chains listed next were all sequenced from one sample in a study of cytomegalovirus exposure and HLA in healthy donors. The table came from immunoSEQ multiplex PCR; TCRdb's copy has only in-frame clones and leaves some out. The profile shows about 220,000 clones, 88% of them singletons. The sample comprised PBMCs. The receptors stem from a woman aged 18 to 35 in good health and CMV-seronegative.

The rearrangement links TRBV27 to TRBJ1-5; D uncertain. This CDR3 spans 14 amino acids. The V gene's germline CDR1 is MNHEY and CDR2 SMNVEV (reference sequence). V was trimmed by 5 bases and J by 9 bases, leaving 17 bases between them. CDR3: CASSQGSGLRPQHF. In DNA, the CDR3 is TGTGCCAGCAGTCAAGGGAGCGGGTTGAGGCCCCAGCATTTT.

This chain links TRBV4-2 with TRBJ2-7, with 8 bases lining up with TRBD1. The CDR3 is 14 residues long. V trimming: 3 bases; J trimming: 4 bases; junction bases outside the gene matches: 5. The germline V gene encodes CDR1 LGHNA and CDR2 YNFKEQ. This CDR3 reads CASSQDRVAYEQYF. Here the CDR3 DNA reads TGTGCCAGCAGCCAGGACAGGGTAGCGTACGAGCAGTACTTC.

The V gene is TRBV7-6, the J gene TRBJ1-4; 7 nucleotides align to TRBD1. The V gene's germline CDR1 is SGHVS and CDR2 FNYEAQ. J was trimmed by 2 bases and V by 2 bases; bases with no gene match: 2. The length of the CDR3 is 15 residues. CDR3 coding DNA: TGTGCCAGCAGCTTACACAGGGGCACTAATGAAAAACTGTTTTTT. This translates into CASSLHRGTNEKLFF.

CDR3 nucleotide sequence: TGTGCCAGCAGCTTCCCGGTGAACACTGAAGCTTTCTTT. Its translation: CASSFPVNTEAFF. The rearrangement links TRBV7-9 to TRBJ1-1; D not resolved. The CDR3 consists of 13 residues. Trimming cost V 3 bases and J 0 bases, with 5 bases left between them. Germline V gene sequence: CDR1 SEHNR, CDR2 FQNEAQ (reference sequence).

The chain joins TRBV27 to TRBJ2-1; 7 nucleotides match TRBD2. CDR1 MNHEY and CDR2 SMNVEV come from the germline V gene (reference sequence). The J segment lost 8 bases and the V segment lost 5 bases, leaving 12 bases of the junction unmatched. CDR3 length equals 15 residues. The CDR3 sequence is CASSIKRGLGDEQFF. CDR3 coding DNA: TGTGCCAGCAGTATAAAGCGGGGTCTAGGAGATGAGCAGTTCTTC.

The V gene is TRBV28, the J gene TRBJ1-2; a possible D gene is TRBD1 (5 bases). This CDR3 spans 13 amino acids. CDR1 and CDR2 from the germline V gene are MDHEN and SYDVKM. V gave up 2 bases and J gave up 5 bases, with 9 bases separating them. DNA for the CDR3: TGTGCCAGCAGTTTAAAAGGGGAATATGGCTACACCTTC. This sequence encodes CASSLKGEYGYTF.

This chain joins TRBV6-1 and TRBJ1-3; 8 bases agree with TRBD1. The CDR3 loop spans 14 amino acids. Per the germline V gene, CDR1 is MNHNS and CDR2 is SASEGT. J gave up 4 bases and V 6 bases, and 5 bases lay outside the gene matches. CDR3 coding DNA: TGTGCCAGCAGCCTCCGGGACAGGGGAAACACCATATATTTT. It is translated as CASSLRDRGNTIYF.

This clone has just one count. In DNA, the CDR3 is TGTGCCAGCAGCTTAGATCAGGGGCAGCCCCAGCATTTT. It codes for CASSLDQGQPQHF. V gene TRBV7-2 combines with J gene TRBJ1-5; a weak D match, TRBD1 (6 bases). Trimming removed 1 base at V and 7 bases at J, with 8 bases between. Germline values: CDR1 SGHTA, CDR2 FQGNSA. The CDR3 is 13 residues long.